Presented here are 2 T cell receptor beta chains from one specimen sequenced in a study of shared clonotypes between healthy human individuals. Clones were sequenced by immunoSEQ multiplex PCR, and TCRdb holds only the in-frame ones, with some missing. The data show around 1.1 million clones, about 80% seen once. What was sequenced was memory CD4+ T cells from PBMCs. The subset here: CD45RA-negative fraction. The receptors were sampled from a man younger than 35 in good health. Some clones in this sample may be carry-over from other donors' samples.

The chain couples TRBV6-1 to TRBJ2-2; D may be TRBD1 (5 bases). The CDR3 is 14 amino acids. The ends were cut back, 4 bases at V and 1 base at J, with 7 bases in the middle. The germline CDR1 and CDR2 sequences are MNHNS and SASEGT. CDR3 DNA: TGTGCCAGCAGTGTCGACAGGAACACCGGGGAGCTGTTTTTT. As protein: CASSVDRNTGELFF.

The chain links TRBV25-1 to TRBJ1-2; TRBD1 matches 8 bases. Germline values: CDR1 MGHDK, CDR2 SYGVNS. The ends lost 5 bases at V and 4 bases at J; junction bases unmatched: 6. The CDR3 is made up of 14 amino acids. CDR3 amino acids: CASSNPGGSYGYTF. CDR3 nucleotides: TGTGCCAGCAGTAATCCAGGGGGCAGCTATGGCTACACCTTC.